These T cell receptor beta chains were read from a single sample in a study of T cells in Graves' hyperthyroidism and ophthalmopathy. TCRdb used MiXCR to reprocess the multiplex PCR reads, holding one entry per CDR3 protein. The sample holds roughly 350,000 distinct CDR3 sequences, about 14% seen once. Sequencing was carried out using blood. The receptors were gathered from a woman aged 25 to 45 with Graves' ophthalmopathy. Each CDR3 is given with its conserved first and last residue. The D gene is left open where the match is weak. Clone size is shown for a subset of rows, as once, few, many or a class of expanded clone.

j_gene | d_gene | v_gene | abundance | CDR3nt | CDR3aa
TRBJ1-5 | - | TRBV12-3/TRBV12-4 | many | TGTGCCAGCAGTTTTAGAGGGTACGGTCAGCCCCAGCATTTT | CASSFRGYGQPQHF
TRBJ2-1 | - | TRBV7-3 | many | TGTGCCAGCAGCTTAACCAGGCGCGATGAGCAGTTCTTC | CASSLTRRDEQFF
TRBJ1-5 | - | TRBV5-6 | few | TGTGCCAGCAGCTTAGAGGCCCCTGAGAGATTGGCGGGATTTACAGGGAAGAATCAGCCCCAGCATTTT | CASSLEAPERLAGFTGKNQPQHF
TRBJ1-1 | - | TRBV6-2/TRBV6-3 | many | TGTGCCAGCAGTGGACTAACAGGGAAGAGGGTCGGAACTGAAGCTTTCTTT | CASSGLTGKRVGTEAFF
TRBJ2-7 | - | TRBV19 | - | TGTGCCACTGCCGGGACTCCACATTACTACGAGCAGTACTTC | CATAGTPHYYEQYF
TRBJ2-7 | TRBD1 | TRBV18 | many | TGTGCCAGCTCAACCCGGGACAGGGACGAGCAGTACTTC | CASSTRDRDEQYF
TRBJ1-6 | - | TRBV12-3/TRBV12-4 | many | TGTGCCAGCAGCGGACAGTCTGATTCACCCCTCCACTTT | CASSGQSDSPLHF
TRBJ1-3 | - | TRBV5-1 | few | TGCGCCAGCAGCTTGGTGGACACCATATATTTT | CASSLVDTIYF
TRBJ2-5 | - | TRBV5-8 | many | TGTGCCAGCAGCCCCCGGGGTGGGCAGACGCAGTACTTC | CASSPRGGQTQYF
TRBJ2-7 | - | TRBV3-1 | - | TGTGCCAGCAGCCAAGATTGGGGATTGGCCTACGAGCAGTACTTC | CASSQDWGLAYEQYF
TRBJ2-3 | - | TRBV3-1 | many | TGTGCCAGCAGCCAATACACGGGAAGCCTTAGTGATACGCAGTATTTT | CASSQYTGSLSDTQYF
TRBJ2-3 | - | TRBV30 | many | TGTGCCTCCCATTTGTGGGGGTCCAATACAGATACGCAGTATTTT | CASHLWGSNTDTQYF
TRBJ2-5 | - | TRBV2 | many | TGTGCCAGCAGTGCAGGGTCAGAGACCCAGTACTTC | CASSAGSETQYF
TRBJ1-2 | - | TRBV2 | many | TGTGCCAGCAGTGAAGTTGGCGTTTCCAACTATGGCTACACCTTC | CASSEVGVSNYGYTF
TRBJ1-4 | - | TRBV2 | - | TGTGCCAGCAGTGAATGGGCAGGGGTTGAAAAACTGTCTTTT | CASSEWAGVEKLSF
TRBJ1-3 | - | TRBV4-2 | many | TGTGCCAGCAGCACCCGGGAGTCCGGAAACACCATATATTTT | CASSTRESGNTIYF
TRBJ2-2 | - | TRBV2 | many | TGTGCCAGCAGGGACAGTGTAACGGGGGAGCTGTTTTTT | CASRDSVTGELFF
TRBJ1-5 | - | TRBV6-2/TRBV6-3 | many | TGTGCCAGCACGTCCCGAAAAAAATCGGATCAGCCCCAGCATTTT | CASTSRKKSDQPQHF
TRBJ1-1 | - | TRBV4-2 | many | TGTGCCAGCAGCCAAGAGGCAGGGCGGAACACTGAAGCTTTCTTT | CASSQEAGRNTEAFF
TRBJ2-2 | - | TRBV3-1 | many | TGTGCCAGCAGCCAAGTATCGGCCGGGGAGCTGTTTTTT | CASSQVSAGELFF
TRBJ1-1 | - | TRBV12-3/TRBV12-4 | many | TGTGCCAGCAGGTGGGGGCCCTCAGGCACTGAAGCTTTCTTT | CASRWGPSGTEAFF
TRBJ2-1 | TRBD2 | TRBV30 | many | TGTGCCTGGAGCTGGGGGGGTCGCTACAATGAGCAGTTCTTC | CAWSWGGRYNEQFF
TRBJ2-7 | - | TRBV12-3/TRBV12-4 | many | TGTGCCAGCAGTTCCAGCCAGGGTTCCTACGAGCAGTACTTC | CASSSSQGSYEQYF
TRBJ2-3 | TRBD2 | TRBV24-1 | many | TGTGCCACCAGTATAGCGGGGGGGCTGGATACGCAGTATTTT | CATSIAGGLDTQYF
TRBJ2-5 | - | TRBV10-2 | few | TGCGCCAGCAGGGGGGGACAGCAAGAGACCCAGTACTTC | CASRGGQQETQYF
TRBJ2-1 | TRBD1 | TRBV29-1 | many | TGCAGCGTTGAGACAGGGGAGAGGTCCTACAATGAGCAGTTCTTC | CSVETGERSYNEQFF
TRBJ2-3 | TRBD2 | TRBV18 | many | TGTGCCAGCTCACTCACTAGCGGGGGACCCACAGATACGCAGTATTTT | CASSLTSGGPTDTQYF
TRBJ1-1 | - | TRBV20-1 | - | TGCAGTGCTAGAGATGCCATCAAGGGACCTGGTAGCACTGAAGCTTTCTTT | CSARDAIKGPGSTEAFF
TRBJ2-7 | TRBD1 | TRBV6-6 | few | TGTGCCAGCAGTTACTCGAGGACAGGGGCCCTCTCCTACGAGCAGTACTTC | CASSYSRTGALSYEQYF
TRBJ2-2 | - | TRBV3-1 | many | TGTGCCAGCAGCCAAGAGGCAATTGTCGGCGGGGAGCTGTTTTTT | CASSQEAIVGGELFF